This TCR beta chain is from a study of resident and recirculating memory T cells in vitiligo. Across the whole study: Whole samples, not sorted cells, were homogenized and used for genomic DNA extraction. Study conclusions and caveats: Different lesions suggested infiltration by different T cell clones.

Here immunoSEQ multiplex PCR was the method, and the copy in TCRdb shows in-frame clones only, minus some. The table has roughly 76,000 clones, approximately 89% seen once. Germline values: CDR1 KGHSH, CDR2 LQKENI. Trimming removed 0 bases from V and 7 bases from J, with 9 bases in between. CDR3 length equals 13 residues. This clone was detected only once. Its target is unknown. The clonotype was recovered from a male donor with vitiligo. The specimen sequenced was blood. This rearrangement joins TRBV18 to TRBJ1-2; D call uncertain. As DNA, the CDR3 is TGTGCCAGCTCACCACCCTTGCTACTTGGCTACACCTTC. It codes for CASSPPLLLGYTF. Together with reference TRBV18 and TRBJ1-2, the CDR3 gives the full variable domain: NAGVMQNPRHLVRRRGQEARLRCSPMKGHSHVYWYRQLPEEGLKFMVYLQKENIIDESGMPKERFSAEFPKEGPSILRIQQVVRGDSAAYFCASSPPLLLGYTFGSGTRLTVV.